This entry describes one T cell receptor (beta chain). The CDR3 is 13 residues long. The germline gives CDR1 SGDLS, CDR2 YYNGEE. V was clipped by 2 bases and J by 4 bases, with 7 bases between them. These data belong to a study of blood T cell repertoires in COVID-19. This table comes from immunoSEQ multiplex PCR, and its TCRdb copy is limited to in-frame clones, with some not included. Counted here are 85,000 to 100,000 clones, 87% occurring once; the ten biggest clones make up 18%. The sequence was obtained from a woman aged 55-75 years with COVID-19, enrolled during active disease. This sequence joins TRBV9 and TRBJ2-1; D gene ambiguous. The sample was peripheral blood. The DNA for the CDR3 is TGTGCCAGCAGCGTGGCAGGATACAATGAGCAGTTCTTC. It translates to CASSVAGYNEQFF.